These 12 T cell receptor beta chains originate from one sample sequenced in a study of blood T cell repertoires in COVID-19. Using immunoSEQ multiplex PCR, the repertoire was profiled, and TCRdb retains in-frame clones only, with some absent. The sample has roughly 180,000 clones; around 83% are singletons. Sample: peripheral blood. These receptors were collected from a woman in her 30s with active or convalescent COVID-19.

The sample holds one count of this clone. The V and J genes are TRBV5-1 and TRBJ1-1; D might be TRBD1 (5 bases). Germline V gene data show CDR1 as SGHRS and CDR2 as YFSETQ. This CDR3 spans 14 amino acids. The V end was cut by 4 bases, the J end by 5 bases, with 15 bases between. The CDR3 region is CASSGDSSGTEAFF. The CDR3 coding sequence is TGCGCCAGCAGCGGGGACTCTTCCGGGACTGAAGCTTTCTTT.

The CDR3 sequence: CAWDIGGDTEAFF. For the CDR3, the DNA is TGTGCCTGGGACATCGGGGGGGACACTGAAGCTTTCTTT. The chain couples TRBV30 to TRBJ1-1; a possible D gene is TRBD1 (5 bases). The germline CDR1 and CDR2 sequences are GTSNPN and SVGIG (reference sequence). This CDR3 contains 13 residues. Trimming stripped 5 bases from V and 3 bases from J, with 13 bases between.

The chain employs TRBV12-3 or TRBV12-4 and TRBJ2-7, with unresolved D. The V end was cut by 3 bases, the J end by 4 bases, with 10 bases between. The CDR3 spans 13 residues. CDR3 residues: CASSFGLLYEQYF. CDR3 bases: TGTGCCAGCAGTTTTGGCCTCCTTTACGAGCAGTACTTC.

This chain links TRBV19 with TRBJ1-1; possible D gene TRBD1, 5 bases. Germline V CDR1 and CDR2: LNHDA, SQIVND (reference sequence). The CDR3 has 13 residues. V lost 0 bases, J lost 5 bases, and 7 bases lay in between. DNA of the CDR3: TGTGCCAGTAGTATAGACAGGGTAACTGAAGCTTTCTTT. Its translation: CASSIDRVTEAFF. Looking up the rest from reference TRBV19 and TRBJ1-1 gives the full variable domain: DGGITQSPKYLFRKEGQNVTLSCEQNLNHDAMYWYRQDPGQGLRLIYYSQIVNDFQKGDIAEGYSVSREKKESFPLTVTSAQKNPTAFYLCASSIDRVTEAFFGQGTRLTVV.

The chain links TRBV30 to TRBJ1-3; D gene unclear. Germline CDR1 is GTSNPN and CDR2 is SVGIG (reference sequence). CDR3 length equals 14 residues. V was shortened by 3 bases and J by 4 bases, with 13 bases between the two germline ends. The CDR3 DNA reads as TGTGCCTGGAGGCGCGGGGTGGAGGGAAACACCATATATTTT. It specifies CAWRRGVEGNTIYF.

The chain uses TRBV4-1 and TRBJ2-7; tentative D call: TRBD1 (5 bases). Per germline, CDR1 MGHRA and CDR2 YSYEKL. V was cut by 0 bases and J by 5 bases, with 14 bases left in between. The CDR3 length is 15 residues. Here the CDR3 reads CASSQDLGPVDEQYF. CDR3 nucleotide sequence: TGCGCCAGCAGCCAAGATTTGGGGCCGGTGGACGAGCAGTACTTC.

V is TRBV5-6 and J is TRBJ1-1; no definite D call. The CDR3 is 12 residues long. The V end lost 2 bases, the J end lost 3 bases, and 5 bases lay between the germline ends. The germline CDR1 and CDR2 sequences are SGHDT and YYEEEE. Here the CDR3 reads CASSLQDTEAFF. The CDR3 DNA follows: TGTGCCAGCAGCTTACAAGACACTGAAGCTTTCTTT.

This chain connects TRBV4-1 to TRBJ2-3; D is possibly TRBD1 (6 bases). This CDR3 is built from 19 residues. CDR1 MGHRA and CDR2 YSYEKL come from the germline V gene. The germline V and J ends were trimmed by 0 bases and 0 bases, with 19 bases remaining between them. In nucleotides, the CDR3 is TGCGCCAGCAGCCAAGATCGAGGGGGAGAGGAATCTAGCACAGATACGCAGTATTTT. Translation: CASSQDRGGEESSTDTQYF.

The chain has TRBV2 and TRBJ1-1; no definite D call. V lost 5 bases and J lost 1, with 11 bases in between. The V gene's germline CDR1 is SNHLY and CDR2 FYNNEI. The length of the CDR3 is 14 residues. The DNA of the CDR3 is TGTGCCAGCAGTCCATTCAGTGAGAACACTGAAGCTTTCTTT. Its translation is CASSPFSENTEAFF. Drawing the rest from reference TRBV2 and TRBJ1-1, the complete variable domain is EPEVTQTPSHQVTQMGQEVILRCVPISNHLYFYWYRQILGQKVEFLVSFYNNEISEKSEIFDDQFSVERPDGSNFTLKIRSTKLEDSAMYFCASSPFSENTEAFFGQGTRLTVV.

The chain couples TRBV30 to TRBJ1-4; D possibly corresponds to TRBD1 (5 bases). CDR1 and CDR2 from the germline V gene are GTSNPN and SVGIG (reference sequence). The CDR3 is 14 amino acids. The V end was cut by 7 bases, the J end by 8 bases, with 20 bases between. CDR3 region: CASTLRGVGEKLFF. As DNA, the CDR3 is TGTGCCTCCACCCTACGGGGGGTAGGAGAAAAACTGTTTTTT.

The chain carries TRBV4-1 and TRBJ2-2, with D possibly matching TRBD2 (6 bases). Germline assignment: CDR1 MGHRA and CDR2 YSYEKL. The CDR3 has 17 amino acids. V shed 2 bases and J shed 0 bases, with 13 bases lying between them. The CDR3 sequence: CASSQQIGDSNTGELFF. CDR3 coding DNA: TGCGCCAGCAGCCAACAAATCGGGGACTCGAACACCGGGGAGCTGTTTTTT.

Written as DNA, the CDR3 is TGCGCCAGCAGCCAAGAAGACAGGGACAGTCAGCCCCAGCATTTT. Residues: CASSQEDRDSQPQHF. J is TRBJ1-5 and V is TRBV4-1, with 7 bases that match TRBD1. The CDR3 consists of 15 residues. Germline values: CDR1 MGHRA, CDR2 YSYEKL. The junction had 5 bases not matched to a gene; V was cut back by 0 bases and J by 6 bases.